These 3 T cell receptor beta chains were sequenced from one sample in a study of identical twins (dated by TCRdb to the mid-2010s). The method was 5' RACE. The instrument was an Illumina HiSeq 2000. TCRdb took the public reads, trimmed them with fastp at Q25, ran MiXCR for clone calling and kept in-frame beta chains. Here each entry gathers all rows of one CDR3 protein and keeps the most common genes and DNA. This sample lists 500,000 to 650,000 distinct CDR3 sequences; about 7.6% were detected once. Of the sample, about 1.5% is held by the ten largest clones. The same data also went into a second study, on yellow fever vaccine responses in identical twins.

Sequencing used PBMCs. Source of these receptors: a woman aged 18-30 years in good health.

This clonotype turned up a few times. This chain connects TRBV11-2 to TRBJ2-6; TRBD2 might be the D (5 bases). This CDR3 is built from 17 residues. V gave up 5 bases and J gave up 2 bases, with 16 bases separating them. Per the germline V gene, CDR1 is SGHAT and CDR2 is FQNNGV. As DNA, the CDR3 is TGTGCCAGCAGCCGCGGCCAGGTCGGGGCTGGGGCCAACGTCCTGACTTTC. This gives the protein CASSRGQVGAGANVLTF.

In this sample, this clonotype turned up a few times. The J gene is TRBJ2-3, the V gene TRBV10-3, with a possible D match to TRBD2 (5 bases). V lost 7 bases and J 6 bases, leaving 11 bases between the germline ends. Germline lookup yields CDR1 ENHRY and CDR2 SYGVKD. The CDR3 has 12 amino acids. CDR3 residues: CAINGGGDTQYF. DNA for the CDR3: TGTGCCATCAATGGAGGCGGTGATACGCAGTATTTT.

The chain carries TRBV29-1 and TRBJ2-5; 13 nucleotides line up with TRBD2. This CDR3 region has 15 residues. V was clipped by 6 bases and J by 2 bases; unmatched bases: 6. Germline V lookup: CDR1 SQVTM, CDR2 ANQGSEA. This chain's CDR3 is CSVDRLAGGQETQYF. The DNA of the CDR3 is TGCAGCGTCGACAGACTAGCGGGGGGACAAGAGACCCAGTACTTC.